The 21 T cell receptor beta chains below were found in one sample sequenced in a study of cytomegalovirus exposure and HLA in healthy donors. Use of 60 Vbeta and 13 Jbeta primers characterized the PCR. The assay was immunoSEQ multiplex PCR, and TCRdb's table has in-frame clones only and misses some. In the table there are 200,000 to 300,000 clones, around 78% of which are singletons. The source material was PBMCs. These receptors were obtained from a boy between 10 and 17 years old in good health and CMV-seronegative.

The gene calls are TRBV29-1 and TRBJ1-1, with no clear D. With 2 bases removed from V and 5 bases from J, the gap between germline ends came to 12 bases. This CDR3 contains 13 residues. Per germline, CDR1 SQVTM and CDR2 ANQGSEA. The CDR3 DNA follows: TGCAGCGTTGAACTGGTTTTGAGAACTGAAGCTTTCTTT. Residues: CSVELVLRTEAFF.

The CDR3 region has the DNA TGCGCCAGCAGCTCCGGGGGGATTGGTCAGCCCCAGCATTTT. Amino acid sequence: CASSSGGIGQPQHF. This chain connects TRBV5-1 to TRBJ1-5, with D perhaps TRBD1 (5 bases). Germline loops: CDR1 SGHRS, CDR2 YFSETQ. Trimming cost V 3 bases and J 6 bases, with 13 bases left between them. The CDR3 totals 14 residues.

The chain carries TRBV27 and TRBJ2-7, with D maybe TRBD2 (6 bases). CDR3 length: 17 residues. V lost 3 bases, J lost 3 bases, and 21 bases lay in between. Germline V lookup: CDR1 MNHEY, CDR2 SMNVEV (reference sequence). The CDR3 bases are TGTGCCAGCAGTTTTATTTTCGAGGCGGGAATCGTCTACGAGCAGTACTTC. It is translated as CASSFIFEAGIVYEQYF.

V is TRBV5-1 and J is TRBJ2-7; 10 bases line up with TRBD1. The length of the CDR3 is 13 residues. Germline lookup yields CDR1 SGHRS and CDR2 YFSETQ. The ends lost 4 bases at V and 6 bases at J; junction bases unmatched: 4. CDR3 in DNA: TGCGCCAGCAGCGTAAGACAGGGGGCCGAGCAGTACTTC. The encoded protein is CASSVRQGAEQYF.

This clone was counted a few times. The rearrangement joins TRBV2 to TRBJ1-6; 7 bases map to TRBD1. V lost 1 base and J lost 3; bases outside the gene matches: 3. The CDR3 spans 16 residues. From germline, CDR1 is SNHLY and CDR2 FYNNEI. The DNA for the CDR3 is TGTGCCAGCAGTGAAGAAGGGGGCTTCTATAATTCACCCCTCCACTTT. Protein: CASSEEGGFYNSPLHF.

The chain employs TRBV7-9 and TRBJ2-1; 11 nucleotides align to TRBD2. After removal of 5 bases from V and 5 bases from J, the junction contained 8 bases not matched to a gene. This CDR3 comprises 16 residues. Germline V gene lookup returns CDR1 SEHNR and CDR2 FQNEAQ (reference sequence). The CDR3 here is CASSRTTSGVDNEQFF. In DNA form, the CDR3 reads TGTGCCAGCAGCCGAACGACTAGCGGGGTCGACAATGAGCAGTTCTTC.

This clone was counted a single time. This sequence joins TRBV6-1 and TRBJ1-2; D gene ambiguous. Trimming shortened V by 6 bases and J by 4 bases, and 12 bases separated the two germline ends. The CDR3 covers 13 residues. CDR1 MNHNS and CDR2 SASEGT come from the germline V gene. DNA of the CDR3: TGTGCCAGCAGGCGGCTCCGGGGCTATGGCTACACCTTC. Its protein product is CASRRLRGYGYTF.

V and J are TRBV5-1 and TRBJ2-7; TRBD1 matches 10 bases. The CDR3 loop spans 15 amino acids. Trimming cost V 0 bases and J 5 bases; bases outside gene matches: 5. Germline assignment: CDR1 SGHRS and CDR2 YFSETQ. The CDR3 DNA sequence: TGCGCCAGCAGCTTGGCCGGGACAGGGGCCCACGAGCAGTACTTC. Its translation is CASSLAGTGAHEQYF.

The DNA for the CDR3 is TGTGCCACTCAACCGGGGCGGGGGGCTTATACGCAGTATTTT. Its protein product is CATQPGRGAYTQYF. J is TRBJ2-3 and V is TRBV15; 8 bases line up with TRBD2. Germline V gene data show CDR1 as LNHNV and CDR2 as YYDKDF (reference sequence). V was pared by 9 bases and J by 7 bases, with 12 bases of the junction left unmatched. This CDR3 has 14 amino acids.

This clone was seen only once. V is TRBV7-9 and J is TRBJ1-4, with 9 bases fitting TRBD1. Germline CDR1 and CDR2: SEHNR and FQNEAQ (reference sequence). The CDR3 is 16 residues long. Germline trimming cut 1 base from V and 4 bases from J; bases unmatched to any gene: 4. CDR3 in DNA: TGTGCCAGCAGCTTAGGGGGACAGGGTCTTAATGAAAAACTGTTTTTT. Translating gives CASSLGGQGLNEKLFF.

This CDR3 reads CASSFWGGKETQYF. CDR3 in DNA: TGCGCCAGCAGCTTTTGGGGGGGGAAAGAGACCCAGTACTTC. The V gene is TRBV5-1, the J gene TRBJ2-5; TRBD2 aligns across 7 bases. The CDR3 has 14 residues. With V trimmed by 2 bases and J by 3 bases, 4 bases remained unmatched. Per the germline V gene, CDR1 is SGHRS and CDR2 is YFSETQ.

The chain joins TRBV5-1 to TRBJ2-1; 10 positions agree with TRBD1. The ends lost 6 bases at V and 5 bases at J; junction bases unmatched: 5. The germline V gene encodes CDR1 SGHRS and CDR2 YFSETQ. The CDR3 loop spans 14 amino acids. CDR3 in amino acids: CASTGQGINNEQFF. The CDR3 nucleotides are TGCGCCAGCACGGGACAGGGGATCAACAATGAGCAGTTCTTC. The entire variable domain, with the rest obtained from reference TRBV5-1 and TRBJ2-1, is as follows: KAGVTQTPRYLIKTRGQQVTLSCSPISGHRSVSWYQQTPGQGLQFLFEYFSETQRNKGNFPGRFSGRQFSNSRSEMNVSTLELGDSALYLCASTGQGINNEQFFGPGTRLTVL.

CDR3 residues: CASSTGTYQETQYF. CDR3 in DNA: TGTGCCAGTAGTACCGGGACTTACCAAGAGACCCAGTACTTC. This rearrangement joins TRBV19 to TRBJ2-5; D perhaps matches TRBD2 (6 bases). Per the germline V gene, CDR1 is LNHDA and CDR2 is SQIVND (reference sequence). V dropped 4 bases and J dropped 0 bases, with 9 bases sitting between them. The CDR3 is 14 residues long.

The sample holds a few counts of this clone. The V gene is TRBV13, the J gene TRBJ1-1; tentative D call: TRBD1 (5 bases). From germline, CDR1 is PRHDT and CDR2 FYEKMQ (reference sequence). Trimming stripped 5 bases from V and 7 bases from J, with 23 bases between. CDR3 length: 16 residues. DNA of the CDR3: TGTGCCAGCAGCCAAAAGTCTCAGGGCAAGGATTGTGAAGCTTTCTTT. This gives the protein CASSQKSQGKDCEAFF.

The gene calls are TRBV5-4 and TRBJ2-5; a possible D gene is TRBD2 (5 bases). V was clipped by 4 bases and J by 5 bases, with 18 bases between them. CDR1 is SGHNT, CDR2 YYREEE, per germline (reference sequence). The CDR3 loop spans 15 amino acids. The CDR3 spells CASSALSSGGETQYF. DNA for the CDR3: TGTGCCAGCAGCGCTCTGTCCTCGGGCGGGGAGACCCAGTACTTC.

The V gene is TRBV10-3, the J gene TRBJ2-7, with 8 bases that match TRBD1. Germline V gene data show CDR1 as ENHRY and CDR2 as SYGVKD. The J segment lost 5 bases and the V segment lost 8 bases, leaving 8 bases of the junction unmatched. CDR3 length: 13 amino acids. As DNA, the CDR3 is TGTGCCATCCGTGGACAGGGAAGCGACGAGCAGTACTTC. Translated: CAIRGQGSDEQYF.

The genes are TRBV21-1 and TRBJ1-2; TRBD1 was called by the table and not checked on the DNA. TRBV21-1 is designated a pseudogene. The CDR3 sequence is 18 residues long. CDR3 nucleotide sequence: TGTGCCAGCAGCCCGGGGACAGGGAAAAAAGAATCCAACTATGGCTACACCTTC. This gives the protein CASSPGTGKKESNYGYTF.

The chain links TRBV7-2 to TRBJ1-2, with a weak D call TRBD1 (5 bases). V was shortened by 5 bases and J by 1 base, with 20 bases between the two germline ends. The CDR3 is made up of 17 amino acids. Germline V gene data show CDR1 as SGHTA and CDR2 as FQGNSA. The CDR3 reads CASSLGTQSPLNYGYTF. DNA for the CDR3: TGTGCCAGCAGCCTTGGGACTCAAAGCCCCCTTAACTATGGCTACACCTTC.

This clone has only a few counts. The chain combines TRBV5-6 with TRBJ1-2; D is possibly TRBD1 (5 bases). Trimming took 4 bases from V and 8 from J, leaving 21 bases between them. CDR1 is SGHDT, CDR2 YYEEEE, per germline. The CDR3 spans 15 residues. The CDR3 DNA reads TGTGCCAGCAGCCCGTACCACCGCCTGGGGGGAGGCTACACCTTC. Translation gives CASSPYHRLGGGYTF.

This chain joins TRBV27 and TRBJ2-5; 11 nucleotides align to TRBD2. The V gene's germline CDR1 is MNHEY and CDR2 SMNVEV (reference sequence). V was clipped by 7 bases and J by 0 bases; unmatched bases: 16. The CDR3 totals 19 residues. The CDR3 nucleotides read TGTGCCAGCAAAAGTTGGCTAGCGGGAGGTCAAAAGTACCAAGAGACCCAGTACTTC. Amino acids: CASKSWLAGGQKYQETQYF.

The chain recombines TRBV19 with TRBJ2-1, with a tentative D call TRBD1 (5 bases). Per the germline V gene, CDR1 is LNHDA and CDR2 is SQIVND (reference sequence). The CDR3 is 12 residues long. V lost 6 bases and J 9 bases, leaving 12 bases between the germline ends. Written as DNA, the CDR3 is TGTGCCAGTAGGGCTACAGGTGGTGAGCAGTTCTTC. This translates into CASRATGGEQFF. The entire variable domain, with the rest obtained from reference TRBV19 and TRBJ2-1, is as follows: DGGITQSPKYLFRKEGQNVTLSCEQNLNHDAMYWYRQDPGQGLRLIYYSQIVNDFQKGDIAEGYSVSREKKESFPLTVTSAQKNPTAFYLCASRATGGEQFFGPGTRLTVL.